These T cell receptor beta chains were read from a single sample in a study of blood T cell repertoires in COVID-19. Clones were read by immunoSEQ multiplex PCR, and TCRdb kept only the in-frame ones, dropping some. The data hold about 290,000 clones, with roughly 90% observed a single time. The specimen was peripheral blood. These TCRs come from a woman aged 25 to 39 with COVID-19, enrolled during active disease. CDR3s include the opening cysteine and the closing phenylalanine or tryptophan. Each record gives: J gene, clone size, D gene, V gene, CDR3 protein, CDR3 DNA. A D gene is named only where the DNA matches it firmly. The size field is filled for only some rows; it gives once, few, many or a size class.

J: TRBJ2-2; size: .; D: TRBD2; V: TRBV11-3; CDR3: CASSPLSGGAGELFF; DNA: TGTGCCAGCAGCCCCCTTAGCGGGGGGGCCGGGGAGCTGTTTTTT
J: TRBJ2-5; size: .; D: TRBD1; V: TRBV13; CDR3: CASSPDRGPQETQYF; DNA: TGTGCCAGCAGCCCAGACAGGGGGCCACAAGAGACCCAGTACTTC
J: TRBJ2-7; size: .; D: TRBD2; V: TRBV27; CDR3: CASSLLLAGETYEQYF; DNA: TGTGCCAGCAGCCTACTCTTAGCGGGGGAAACCTACGAGCAGTACTTC
J: TRBJ1-5; size: .; D: TRBD1; V: TRBV6-5; CDR3: CASSGTGNSNQPQHF; DNA: TGTGCCAGCAGCGGGACAGGGAATAGCAATCAGCCCCAGCATTTT
J: TRBJ2-7; size: .; D: .; V: TRBV27; CDR3: CASSFGPSLNYEQYF; DNA: TGTGCCAGCAGTTTTGGCCCTTCGCTCAACTACGAGCAGTACTTC
J: TRBJ1-4; size: .; D: TRBD1; V: TRBV4-1; CDR3: CASSQPGQKFEKLFF; DNA: TGCGCCAGCAGCCAGCCGGGACAGAAATTTGAAAAACTGTTTTTT
J: TRBJ1-3; size: .; D: .; V: TRBV6-1; CDR3: CASIEGGSGNTIYF; DNA: TGTGCCAGCATTGAAGGAGGGTCTGGAAACACCATATATTTT
J: TRBJ2-7; size: .; D: TRBD1; V: TRBV10-3; CDR3: CAIKGDRGLFAYEQYF; DNA: TGTGCTATCAAGGGGGACAGGGGGCTCTTTGCGTACGAGCAGTACTTC
J: TRBJ1-5; size: .; D: .; V: TRBV6-5; CDR3: CASSNGGGNQPQHF; DNA: TGTGCCAGCAGTAACGGGGGGGGCAATCAGCCCCAGCATTTT
J: TRBJ1-4; size: .; D: .; V: TRBV5-1; CDR3: CASSFTGTNEKLFF; DNA: TGCGCCAGCAGCTTCACAGGGACTAATGAAAAACTGTTTTTT
J: TRBJ1-1; size: few; D: .; V: TRBV18; CDR3: CASSPLARGGPIKMNTEAFF; DNA: TGTGCCAGCTCACCGCTCGCTAGGGGGGGTCCCATCAAAATGAACACTGAAGCTTTCTTT
J: TRBJ1-2; size: few; D: .; V: TRBV14; CDR3: CASSQEGTGTVYGYTF; DNA: TGTGCCAGCAGCCAAGAGGGGACTGGGACGGTCTATGGCTACACCTTC
J: TRBJ2-7; size: .; D: .; V: TRBV5-4; CDR3: CASSGGLSSYEQYF; DNA: TGTGCCAGCAGCGGGGGACTTTCATCCTACGAGCAGTACTTC
J: TRBJ2-5; size: .; D: .; V: TRBV6-5; CDR3: CASSYDLGQQETQYF; DNA: TGTGCCAGCAGTTACGATTTAGGACAACAAGAGACCCAGTACTTC
J: TRBJ2-5; size: .; D: .; V: TRBV18; CDR3: CASRTMWETQYF; DNA: TGTGCCAGCCGGACAATGTGGGAGACCCAGTACTTC
J: TRBJ2-2; size: .; D: TRBD2; V: TRBV4-1; CDR3: CASSQDGRGSGRELFF; DNA: TGCGCCAGCAGCCAAGATGGGAGGGGATCCGGCCGGGAGCTGTTTTTT
J: TRBJ1-1; size: .; D: TRBD1; V: TRBV7-9; CDR3: CASTPGGTEAFF; DNA: TGTGCCAGCACCCCAGGGGGTACTGAAGCTTTCTTT
J: TRBJ2-7; size: .; D: TRBD1; V: TRBV24-1; CDR3: CATSDPGQTKSYEQYF; DNA: TGTGCCACCAGTGACCCGGGACAGACGAAATCCTACGAGCAGTACTTC
J: TRBJ1-2; size: .; D: .; V: TRBV12-3/TRBV12-4; CDR3: CASSDRLYGYTF; DNA: TGTGCCAGCAGTGACAGGCTTTATGGCTACACCTTC
J: TRBJ1-6; size: .; D: .; V: TRBV9; CDR3: CASSVGSAYNSPLHF; DNA: TGTGCCAGCAGCGTAGGGTCAGCCTATAATTCACCCCTCCACTTT
J: TRBJ1-2; size: .; D: .; V: TRBV6-5; CDR3: CASTRQSNNYGYTF; DNA: TGTGCCAGCACTCGACAGTCCAATAACTATGGCTACACCTTC
J: TRBJ2-5; size: .; D: TRBD2; V: TRBV13; CDR3: CASSQRLAGLSETQYF; DNA: TGTGCCAGCAGCCAAAGACTAGCGGGGTTGTCTGAGACCCAGTACTTC
J: TRBJ1-1; size: .; D: .; V: TRBV6-1; CDR3: CASSENSGAFF; DNA: TGTGCCAGCAGTGAAAATAGCGGAGCTTTCTTT
J: TRBJ1-1; size: .; D: .; V: TRBV19; CDR3: CASSQDTRFEAFF; DNA: TGTGCCAGTAGTCAGGACACGCGGTTTGAAGCTTTCTTT
J: TRBJ2-3; size: .; D: .; V: TRBV9; CDR3: CASSVGGADTQYF; DNA: TGTGCCAGCAGCGTAGGCGGGGCAGATACGCAGTATTTT
J: TRBJ1-6; size: .; D: .; V: TRBV19; CDR3: CASNQIRVFNSPLHF; DNA: TGTGCCAGTAACCAGATCCGGGTCTTTAATTCACCCCTCCACTTT
J: TRBJ1-4; size: .; D: .; V: TRBV6-5; CDR3: CASSFRQINEKLFF; DNA: TGTGCCAGCAGTTTCCGACAGATAAATGAAAAACTGTTTTTT
J: TRBJ1-1; size: .; D: .; V: TRBV6-5; CDR3: CASFRVFTEAFF; DNA: TGTGCCAGCTTCCGGGTGTTCACTGAAGCTTTCTTT
J: TRBJ1-3; size: few; D: .; V: TRBV10-3; CDR3: CAISRTDLNTIYF; DNA: TGTGCCATCAGTAGGACAGACCTAAACACCATATATTTT
J: TRBJ1-1; size: .; D: .; V: TRBV6-5; CDR3: CASSYTGTNTEAFF; DNA: TGTGCCAGCAGTTATACAGGGACAAACACTGAAGCTTTCTTT
J: TRBJ1-1; size: .; D: .; V: TRBV5-8; CDR3: CASSLAPPKAFF; DNA: TGTGCCAGCAGCTTGGCCCCTCCTAAAGCTTTCTTT
J: TRBJ1-2; size: .; D: TRBD1; V: TRBV3-1/TRBV3-2; CDR3: CASSHRGGQAVYGYTF; DNA: TGTGCCAGCAGCCACCGAGGGGGACAGGCGGTCTATGGCTACACCTTC
J: TRBJ1-1; size: .; D: TRBD1; V: TRBV19; CDR3: CASMTGVRLVNTEAFF; DNA: TGTGCCAGTATGACAGGGGTTAGATTGGTGAACACTGAAGCTTTCTTT
J: TRBJ2-1; size: .; D: .; V: TRBV4-2; CDR3: CASSLSEAARSYNEQFF; DNA: TGTGCCAGCAGCCTATCAGAGGCGGCCCGCTCCTACAATGAGCAGTTCTTC
J: TRBJ2-2; size: .; D: .; V: TRBV7-2; CDR3: CASSPTSLRGAGELFF; DNA: TGTGCCAGCAGCCCAACCTCCCTGCGGGGCGCCGGGGAGCTGTTTTTT
J: TRBJ2-3; size: .; D: .; V: TRBV5-1; CDR3: CASSLGYLRGSTDTQYF; DNA: TGCGCCAGCAGCTTGGGGTATCTGCGGGGTTCCACAGATACGCAGTATTTT
J: TRBJ2-7; size: .; D: .; V: TRBV6-1; CDR3: CASSDVQLPPYEQYF; DNA: TGTGCCAGCAGTGACGTGCAACTTCCACCCTACGAGCAGTACTTC
J: TRBJ2-7; size: .; D: .; V: TRBV12-2; CDR3: CASRSISGVVEQYF; DNA: TGTGCAAGTCGCTCGATTTCGGGGGTAGTGGAGCAGTACTTC
J: TRBJ2-1; size: .; D: .; V: TRBV5-1; CDR3: CASSLGGGSNEQFF; DNA: TGCGCCAGCAGCTTGGGGGGAGGTTCGAATGAGCAGTTCTTC
J: TRBJ2-1; size: once; D: .; V: TRBV6-5; CDR3: CASSYADGEQFF; DNA: TGTGCCAGCAGTTACGCCGACGGGGAGCAGTTCTTC
J: TRBJ2-1; size: .; D: TRBD2; V: TRBV11-2; CDR3: CASSLRTSGSYNEQFF; DNA: TGTGCCAGCAGCCTTCGAACTAGCGGGAGCTACAATGAGCAGTTCTTC
J: TRBJ1-5; size: .; D: .; V: TRBV27; CDR3: CASSSPRGPQHF; DNA: TGTGCCAGCAGTTCCCCCCGGGGGCCCCAGCATTTT
J: TRBJ2-1; size: .; D: .; V: TRBV4-1; CDR3: CASSPMGELDEQFF; DNA: TGCGCCAGCAGCCCCATGGGCGAACTCGATGAGCAGTTCTTC
J: TRBJ1-2; size: .; D: TRBD1; V: TRBV5-4; CDR3: CASSLLTGGAEGYTF; DNA: TGTGCCAGCAGCTTGTTGACAGGGGGCGCGGAGGGCTACACCTTC
J: TRBJ1-1; size: .; D: .; V: TRBV7-9; CDR3: CASSLDRVTTEAFF; DNA: TGTGCCAGCAGCTTAGACAGGGTGACCACTGAAGCTTTCTTT
J: TRBJ2-5; size: .; D: .; V: TRBV7-9; CDR3: CASSFPRRRDGGETQYF; DNA: TGTGCCAGCAGCTTTCCCCGCCGACGGGATGGCGGGGAGACCCAGTACTTC
J: TRBJ1-6; size: .; D: .; V: TRBV19; CDR3: CASSIDPQVQGLYNSPLHF; DNA: TGTGCCAGTAGTATAGATCCCCAGGTTCAGGGGTTGTATAATTCACCCCTCCACTTT
J: TRBJ2-7; size: .; D: .; V: TRBV10-3; CDR3: CAIRPGGSYEQYF; DNA: TGTGCCATCAGGCCAGGGGGGTCCTACGAGCAGTACTTC
J: TRBJ1-2; size: .; D: TRBD1; V: TRBV6-5; CDR3: CASLQAGGIYGYTF; DNA: TGTGCCAGCCTCCAGGCAGGGGGAATCTATGGCTACACCTTC
J: TRBJ1-1; size: .; D: .; V: TRBV7-6; CDR3: CASSPAGGWSKDTEAFF; DNA: TGTGCCAGCAGCCCAGCGGGGGGTTGGTCGAAGGACACTGAAGCTTTCTTT
J: TRBJ2-7; size: once; D: TRBD1; V: TRBV10-1; CDR3: CASSEQGFSYEQYF; DNA: TGCGCCAGCAGTGAACAGGGGTTCTCCTACGAGCAGTACTTC